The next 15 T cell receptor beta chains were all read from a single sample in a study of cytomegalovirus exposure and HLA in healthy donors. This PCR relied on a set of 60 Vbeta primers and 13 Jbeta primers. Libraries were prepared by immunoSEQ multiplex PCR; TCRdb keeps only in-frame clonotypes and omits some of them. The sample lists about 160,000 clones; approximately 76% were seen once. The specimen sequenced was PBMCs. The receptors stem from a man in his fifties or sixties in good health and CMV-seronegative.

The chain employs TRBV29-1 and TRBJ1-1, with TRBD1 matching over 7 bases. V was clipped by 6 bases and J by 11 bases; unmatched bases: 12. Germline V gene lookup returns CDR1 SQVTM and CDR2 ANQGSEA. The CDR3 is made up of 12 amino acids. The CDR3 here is CSVVGLGTDAFF. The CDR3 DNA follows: TGCAGCGTCGTGGGACTCGGGACAGACGCTTTCTTT.

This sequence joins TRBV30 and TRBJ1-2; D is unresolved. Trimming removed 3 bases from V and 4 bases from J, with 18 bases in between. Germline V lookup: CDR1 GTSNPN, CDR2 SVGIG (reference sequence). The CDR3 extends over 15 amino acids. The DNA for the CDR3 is TGTGCCTGGAGCCGGATAAGCGGGTCTCTCTATGGCTACACCTTC. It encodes CAWSRISGSLYGYTF.

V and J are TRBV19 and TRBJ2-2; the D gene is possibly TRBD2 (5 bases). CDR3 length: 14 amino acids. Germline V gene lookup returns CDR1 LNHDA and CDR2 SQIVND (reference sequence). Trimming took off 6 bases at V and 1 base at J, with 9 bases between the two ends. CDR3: CASSLGLNTGELFF. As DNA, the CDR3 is TGTGCCAGTAGCCTTGGACTGAACACCGGGGAGCTGTTTTTT. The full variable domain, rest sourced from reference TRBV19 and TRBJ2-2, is DGGITQSPKYLFRKEGQNVTLSCEQNLNHDAMYWYRQDPGQGLRLIYYSQIVNDFQKGDIAEGYSVSREKKESFPLTVTSAQKNPTAFYLCASSLGLNTGELFFGEGSRLTVL.

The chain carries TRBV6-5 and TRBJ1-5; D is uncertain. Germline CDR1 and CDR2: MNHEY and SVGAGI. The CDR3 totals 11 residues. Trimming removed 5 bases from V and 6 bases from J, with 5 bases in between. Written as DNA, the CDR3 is TGTGCCAGCAGTCGAGGTCAGCCCCAGCATTTT. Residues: CASSRGQPQHF.

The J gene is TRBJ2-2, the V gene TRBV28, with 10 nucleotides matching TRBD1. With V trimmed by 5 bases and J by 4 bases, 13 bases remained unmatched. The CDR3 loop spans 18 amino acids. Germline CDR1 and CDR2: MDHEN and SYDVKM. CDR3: CASSPGGAGQGFTGELFF. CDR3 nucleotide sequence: TGTGCCAGCAGTCCCGGGGGGGCGGGACAGGGGTTCACCGGGGAGCTGTTTTTT.

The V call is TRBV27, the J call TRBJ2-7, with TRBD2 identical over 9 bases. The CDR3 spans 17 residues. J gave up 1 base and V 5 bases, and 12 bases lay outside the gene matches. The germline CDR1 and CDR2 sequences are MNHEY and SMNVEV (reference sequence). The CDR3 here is CASSPQGGGAWSYEQYF. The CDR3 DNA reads TGTGCCAGCAGTCCTCAAGGCGGGGGGGCTTGGTCCTACGAGCAGTACTTC.

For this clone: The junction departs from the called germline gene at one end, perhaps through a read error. This chain's CDR3 is CSSSSRTGLQEAQYF. The CDR3 coding sequence is TGTTCCAGCAGCAGCAGAACAGGGTTACAAGAGGCCCAGTACTTC. The J gene is TRBJ2-5, the V gene TRBV7-9; possibly TRBD1 for D (6 bases). The germline gives CDR1 SEHNR, CDR2 FQNEAQ (reference sequence). The CDR3 extends over 15 amino acids.

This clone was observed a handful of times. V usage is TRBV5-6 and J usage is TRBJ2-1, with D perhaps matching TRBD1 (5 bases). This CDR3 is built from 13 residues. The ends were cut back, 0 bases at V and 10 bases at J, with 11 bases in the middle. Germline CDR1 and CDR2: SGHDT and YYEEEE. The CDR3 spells CASSLGNYREQFF. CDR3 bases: TGTGCCAGCAGCTTGGGAAACTACAGGGAGCAGTTCTTC.

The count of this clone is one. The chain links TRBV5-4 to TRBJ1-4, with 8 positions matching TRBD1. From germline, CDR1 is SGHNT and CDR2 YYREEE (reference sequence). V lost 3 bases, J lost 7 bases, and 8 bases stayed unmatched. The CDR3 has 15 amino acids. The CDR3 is CASSSNRGSLEKLFF. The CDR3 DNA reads TGTGCCAGCAGCTCAAACAGGGGGTCCCTTGAAAAACTGTTTTTT.

CDR3 residues: CASSLDWGGLDEQFF. CDR3 DNA: TGCGCCAGCAGCTTGGATTGGGGGGGGTTAGATGAGCAGTTCTTC. The chain links TRBV5-1 to TRBJ2-1, with 7 nucleotides matching TRBD2. The V gene end was trimmed by 0 bases and the J gene end by 8 bases; junction bases not matched to a gene: 8. The CDR3 spans 15 residues. Germline loops: CDR1 SGHRS, CDR2 YFSETQ.

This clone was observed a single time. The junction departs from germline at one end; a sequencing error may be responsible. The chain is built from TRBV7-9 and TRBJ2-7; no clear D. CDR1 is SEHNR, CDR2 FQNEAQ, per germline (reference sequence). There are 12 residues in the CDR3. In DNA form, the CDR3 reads TGTTCCAGCAGCTTAGTTGGAGCAGAGCAGTACTTC. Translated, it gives CSSSLVGAEQYF.

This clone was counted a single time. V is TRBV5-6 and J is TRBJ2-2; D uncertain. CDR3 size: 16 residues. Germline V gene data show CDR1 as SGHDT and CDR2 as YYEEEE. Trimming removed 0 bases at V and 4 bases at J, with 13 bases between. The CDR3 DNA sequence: TGTGCCAGCAGCTTGGACGACGGAGTCTTCACCGGGGAGCTGTTTTTT. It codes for CASSLDDGVFTGELFF.

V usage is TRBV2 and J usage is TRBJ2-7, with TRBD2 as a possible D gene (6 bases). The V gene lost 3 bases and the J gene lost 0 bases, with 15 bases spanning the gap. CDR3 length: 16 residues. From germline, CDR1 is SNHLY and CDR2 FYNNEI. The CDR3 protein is CASSEVQRVSSYEQYF. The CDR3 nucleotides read TGTGCCAGCAGTGAGGTTCAGCGGGTCTCCTCCTACGAGCAGTACTTC.

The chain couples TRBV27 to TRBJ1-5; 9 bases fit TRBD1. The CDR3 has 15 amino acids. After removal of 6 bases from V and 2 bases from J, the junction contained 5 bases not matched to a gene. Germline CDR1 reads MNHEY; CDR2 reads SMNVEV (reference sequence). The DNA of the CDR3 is TGTGCCAGCAGGACTAGGGACAGGGGCAATCAGCCCCAGCATTTT. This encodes CASRTRDRGNQPQHF.

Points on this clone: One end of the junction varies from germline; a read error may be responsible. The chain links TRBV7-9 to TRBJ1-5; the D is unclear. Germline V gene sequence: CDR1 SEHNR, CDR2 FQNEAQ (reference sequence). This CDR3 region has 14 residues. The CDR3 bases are TGTTCCAGCAGCCGTCTCGACGGGAATCAGCCCCAGCATTTT. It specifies CSSSRLDGNQPQHF.